The T cell receptor beta chain described here comes from a study of beta chain features in type 1 diabetes. Study results and caveats: Patients with Type 1 diabetes showed moderately but significantly shorter TCRB CDR3s in all four CD4+ subsets. Overrepresentation of cells with high TCR expression could result from cDNA sequencing.

The CDR3 runs 16 residues. Germline CDR1 reads MNHEY; CDR2 reads SMNVEV (reference sequence). V lost 5 bases, J lost 7 bases, and 11 bases stayed unmatched. Comment on this clone: Its antigen is not identified.

One heparinised draw, averaging about 116 mL, was taken per donor. Markers CD45RO/CCR7/CD25/CD127/CD95/CD27 served to sort CD4+ naive, central memory, regulatory and stem cell-like memory cells. Of the isolated RNA, all was reverse transcribed, and so the sequenced material was expressed TCRB transcripts. Assay used: immunoSEQ multiplex PCR; TCRdb lists only in-frame clones, some missing. The table shows 160,000 or so clones, with about 63% occurring only once. This clonotype was sampled from a man in his thirties or forties with type 1 diabetes. This sequence joins TRBV27 and TRBJ1-6; 7 nucleotides match TRBD1. Sequenced material: naive CD4+ T cells from blood. CDR3 protein: CASSRGRGRLNSPLHF. In nucleotides, the CDR3 is TGTGCCAGCAGTCGCGGGAGGGGGCGTCTAAATTCACCCCTCCACTTT.